The next 24 T cell receptor beta chains were all read from a single sample in a study of long-term antiretroviral therapy in people with HIV. At survey level, the immunoSEQ assay was run in its v3.0 version. The data were produced by immunoSEQ multiplex PCR, yet TCRdb's version contains in-frame clones alone and is incomplete. The sample lists about 19,000 clones, more than 65% seen once, with about 6% in the top ten. The sample was unsorted PBMCs, taken at the start of antiretroviral therapy, before treatment. Receptors were obtained from a man in his late teens or twenties with HIV.

The V and J genes are TRBV30 and TRBJ1-2, with 11 bases identical to TRBD1. Germline V lookup: CDR1 GTSNPN, CDR2 SVGIG (reference sequence). This CDR3 is built from 13 residues. After removal of 5 bases from V and 8 bases from J, the junction contained 7 bases not matched to a gene. CDR3 amino acids: CAWGGTGGGGYTF. The CDR3 DNA reads TGTGCCTGGGGAGGGACAGGGGGAGGGGGCTACACCTTC.

The gene calls are TRBV5-1 and TRBJ2-3; 10 nucleotides match TRBD2. This CDR3 contains 17 residues. V trimming: 4 bases; J trimming: 6 bases; junction bases outside the gene matches: 14. Germline V lookup: CDR1 SGHRS, CDR2 YFSETQ. In nucleotides, the CDR3 is TGCGCCAGCAGCCCCCTCGGACTAGCGGACAAAGGGGATACGCAGTATTTT. The encoded protein is CASSPLGLADKGDTQYF. The entire variable domain, with the rest obtained from reference TRBV5-1 and TRBJ2-3, is as follows: KAGVTQTPRYLIKTRGQQVTLSCSPISGHRSVSWYQQTPGQGLQFLFEYFSETQRNKGNFPGRFSGRQFSNSRSEMNVSTLELGDSALYLCASSPLGLADKGDTQYFGPGTRLTVL.

V usage is TRBV25-1 and J usage is TRBJ2-7; D not resolved. V gave up 5 bases and J gave up 3 bases, with 8 bases separating them. This CDR3 contains 12 residues. The germline gives CDR1 MGHDK, CDR2 SYGVNS. The CDR3 DNA follows: TGTGCCAGCAGTCCTGGCATCTACGAGCAGTACTTC. It translates to CASSPGIYEQYF.

The chain employs TRBV28 and TRBJ2-7; no clear D gene. Trimming took off 1 base at V and 0 bases at J, with 10 bases between the two ends. The CDR3 is 15 amino acids. The germline V gene has CDR1 MDHEN and CDR2 SYDVKM. The CDR3 sequence is CASSLSPYRSYEQYF. The CDR3 region has the DNA TGTGCCAGCAGTTTATCCCCCTATCGCTCCTACGAGCAGTACTTC.

The chain employs TRBV23-1 and TRBJ2-7, with 9 nucleotides matching TRBD1. TRBV23-1 is an open reading frame whose function is uncertain. The CDR3 is made up of 15 amino acids. Trimming cost V 1 base and J 5 bases; bases outside gene matches: 6. CDR3 DNA: TGCGCCAGCAGTCAATTGGGGACAGGGTTGCACGAGCAGTACTTC. It yields the protein CASSQLGTGLHEQYF.

This chain joins TRBV7-8 and TRBJ1-3; D not resolved. Looked up from germline, CDR1 is SGHVS and CDR2 is FQNEAQ. The CDR3 extends over 12 amino acids. Deletions cut 5 bases from V and 6 bases from J, with 8 bases between. The CDR3 here is CASSPLENTIYF. The CDR3 coding sequence is TGTGCCAGCAGCCCCCTGGAAAACACCATATATTTT.

The chain links TRBV6-1 to TRBJ2-2; no reliable D call. The V end was cut by 0 bases, the J end by 6 bases, with 8 bases between. Germline-derived CDR1 and CDR2 are MNHNS and SASEGT. The CDR3 spans 14 residues. As DNA, the CDR3 is TGTGCCAGCAGTGAAGCTTTCATGGCCGGGGAGCTGTTTTTT. It encodes CASSEAFMAGELFF.

The chain combines TRBV2 with TRBJ1-1, with no clear D. This CDR3 spans 14 amino acids. Per germline, CDR1 SNHLY and CDR2 FYNNEI. Trimming left V 3 bases short and J 6 bases short, with 14 bases between. CDR3: CASSDRRVGAEAFF. The CDR3 DNA is TGTGCCAGCAGTGACCGTAGGGTTGGGGCTGAAGCTTTCTTT. The variable domain in full, with the rest retrieved from reference TRBV2 and TRBJ1-1, is EPEVTQTPSHQVTQMGQEVILRCVPISNHLYFYWYRQILGQKVEFLVSFYNNEISEKSEIFDDQFSVERPDGSNFTLKIRSTKLEDSAMYFCASSDRRVGAEAFFGQGTRLTVV.

The chain links TRBV18 to TRBJ2-4; the D is unclear. Per germline, CDR1 KGHSH and CDR2 LQKENI. The CDR3 totals 17 residues. V lost 1 base and J 0 bases, leaving 13 bases between the germline ends. CDR3 nucleotides: TGTGCCAGCTCACCACTTTCCGGCTCACTAGCCAAAAACATTCAGTACTTC. The encoded protein is CASSPLSGSLAKNIQYF.

The rearrangement uses TRBV13 and TRBJ2-2; D unresolved. This CDR3 has 12 residues. Trimming removed 4 bases from V and 9 bases from J, with 9 bases in between. Germline-derived CDR1 and CDR2 are PRHDT and FYEKMQ (reference sequence). CDR3 amino acids: CASSSTRRELFF. CDR3 nucleotides: TGTGCCAGCAGCTCGACAAGGCGGGAGCTGTTTTTT.

The rearrangement joins TRBV5-1 to TRBJ2-7; D may be TRBD1 or TRBD2 (5 bases each). Germline CDR1 and CDR2: SGHRS and YFSETQ. The CDR3 length is 15 residues. V lost 2 bases to trimming and J lost 0 bases, with 12 bases between them. The CDR3 here is CASSFGGFSSYEQYF. CDR3 nucleotides: TGCGCCAGCAGCTTTGGGGGATTTAGCTCCTACGAGCAGTACTTC.

J is TRBJ1-2 and V is TRBV5-1, with TRBD1 matching 8 bases. The CDR3 runs 14 residues. V gave up 0 bases and J gave up 13 bases; unmatched junction bases: 11. The V gene's germline CDR1 is SGHRS and CDR2 YFSETQ. The CDR3 is CASSLGQGRGLFTF. DNA of the CDR3: TGCGCCAGCAGCTTGGGTCAGGGCAGGGGGCTATTCACCTTC. The whole variable domain, filled in from reference TRBV5-1 and TRBJ1-2, reads KAGVTQTPRYLIKTRGQQVTLSCSPISGHRSVSWYQQTPGQGLQFLFEYFSETQRNKGNFPGRFSGRQFSNSRSEMNVSTLELGDSALYLCASSLGQGRGLFTFGSGTRLTVV.

CDR3 protein: CASSPILGDTGELFF. The CDR3 nucleotides read TGTGCCAGCAGCCCAATCCTCGGTGACACCGGGGAGCTGTTTTTT. The rearrangement uses TRBV7-3 and TRBJ2-2; D is unclear. The CDR3 has 15 amino acids. V was cut by 5 bases and J by 3 bases, with 13 bases left in between. The germline V gene encodes CDR1 SGHTA and CDR2 FQGTGA.

The V gene is TRBV6-5, the J gene TRBJ2-7, with a possible D match to TRBD1 (5 bases). This CDR3 is built from 15 residues. Trimming cost V 6 bases and J 0 bases, with 15 bases left between them. Germline loops: CDR1 MNHEY, CDR2 SVGAGI. CDR3 residues: CASRAADTRSYEQYF. The CDR3 region has the DNA TGTGCCAGCAGGGCTGCGGACACCCGCTCCTACGAGCAGTACTTC.

V usage is TRBV27 and J usage is TRBJ2-5, with TRBD2 matching 15 bases. The CDR3 runs to 14 residues. V shed 6 bases, J shed 9 bases, and the junction held 5 bases outside the gene matches. Germline V gene sequence: CDR1 MNHEY, CDR2 SMNVEV (reference sequence). In DNA form, the CDR3 reads TGTGCCAGCAGCCAGGGGACTAGCGGGAGGTCCCAGTACTTC. Residues: CASSQGTSGRSQYF.

By frequency in the sample, this clone is medium-sized (0.01 to 0.1%). Other nucleotide sequences from this sample produce the same CDR3. The J gene is TRBJ2-7, the V gene TRBV6-5; D is perhaps TRBD1 (7 bases). Between the trimmed V and J ends, which lost 2 bases and 4 bases, there was a span of 12 bases. This CDR3 has 14 amino acids. The germline V gene has CDR1 MNHEY and CDR2 SVGAGI. The CDR3 DNA is TGTGCCAGCAGTTACGGAGGGGGCGGTTACGAGCAGTACTTC. It translates to CASSYGGGGYEQYF.

The rearrangement links TRBV5-6 to TRBJ2-7; no firm D call. The V end was cut by 0 bases, the J end by 6 bases, with 10 bases between. Per the germline V gene, CDR1 is SGHDT and CDR2 is YYEEEE. The CDR3 is 13 residues long. CDR3 sequence: CASSLALWSEQYF. In nucleotides, the CDR3 is TGTGCCAGCAGCTTGGCACTCTGGTCCGAGCAGTACTTC.

The chain couples TRBV27 to TRBJ2-3; 15 nucleotides line up with TRBD2. V lost 4 bases to trimming and J lost 4 bases; unmatched junction nucleotides: 3. The CDR3 runs 16 residues. Per the germline V gene, CDR1 is MNHEY and CDR2 is SMNVEV (reference sequence). The CDR3 loop reads CASSYGTSGRPDTQYF. Here the CDR3 DNA reads TGTGCCAGCAGTTATGGGACTAGCGGGAGGCCAGATACGCAGTATTTT.

The genes are TRBV9 and TRBJ2-7; D may be TRBD2 (5 bases). Germline values: CDR1 SGDLS, CDR2 YYNGEE. The CDR3 consists of 15 residues. Trimming removed 4 bases from V and 7 bases from J, with 21 bases in between. The CDR3 DNA reads as TGTGCCAGCAGCCCCGAAGGTATGGGTGGCGGGGAGCAGTACTTC. It is translated as CASSPEGMGGGEQYF.

The V gene is TRBV18, the J gene TRBJ2-7; D is perhaps TRBD1 (5 bases). The length of the CDR3 is 14 residues. Germline V CDR1 and CDR2: KGHSH, LQKENI. Trimming removed 1 base from V and 2 bases from J, with 9 bases in between. CDR3 nucleotides: TGTGCCAGCTCACCACAGGCAGGGACCTACGAGCAGTACTTC. Its protein product is CASSPQAGTYEQYF.

This chain links TRBV28 with TRBJ2-1, with TRBD2 matching over 8 bases. This CDR3 region has 15 residues. The V segment lost 1 base and the J segment 2 bases; nucleotides outside the gene matches: 1. Germline V gene data show CDR1 as MDHEN and CDR2 as SYDVKM. For the CDR3, the DNA is TGTGCCAGCAGTTTATCTAGCGGGCCCTACAATGAGCAGTTCTTC. As protein: CASSLSSGPYNEQFF.

V gene TRBV7-2 combines with J gene TRBJ2-3; 10 nucleotides agree with TRBD2. Germline lookup yields CDR1 SGHTA and CDR2 FQGNSA. The CDR3 has 15 residues. Trimming at V came to 3 bases and at J to 6 bases, leaving 6 bases not matched to a gene. CDR3 nucleotides: TGTGCCAGCAGCTTTGGTCTAGCGGGAGCGGATACGCAGTATTTT. Residues: CASSFGLAGADTQYF.

The chain links TRBV5-1 to TRBJ1-1, with D perhaps matching TRBD1 (5 bases). CDR3 length equals 14 residues. V was clipped by 0 bases and J by 6 bases, with 12 bases between them. Germline CDR1 is SGHRS and CDR2 is YFSETQ. Written as DNA, the CDR3 is TGCGCCAGCAGCTTGGAACAGGAGGTAGCTGAAGCTTTCTTT. Residues: CASSLEQEVAEAFF.

The V gene is TRBV18, the J gene TRBJ2-7, with D possibly called TRBD1 or TRBD2 (5 bases each). This CDR3 is 15 amino acids long. V shed 4 bases and J shed 0 bases, with 13 bases lying between them. Germline V CDR1 and CDR2: KGHSH, LQKENI. CDR3 nucleotide sequence: TGTGCCAGCTCACACCGGGACGCAGACTCCTACGAGCAGTACTTC. It yields the protein CASSHRDADSYEQYF.